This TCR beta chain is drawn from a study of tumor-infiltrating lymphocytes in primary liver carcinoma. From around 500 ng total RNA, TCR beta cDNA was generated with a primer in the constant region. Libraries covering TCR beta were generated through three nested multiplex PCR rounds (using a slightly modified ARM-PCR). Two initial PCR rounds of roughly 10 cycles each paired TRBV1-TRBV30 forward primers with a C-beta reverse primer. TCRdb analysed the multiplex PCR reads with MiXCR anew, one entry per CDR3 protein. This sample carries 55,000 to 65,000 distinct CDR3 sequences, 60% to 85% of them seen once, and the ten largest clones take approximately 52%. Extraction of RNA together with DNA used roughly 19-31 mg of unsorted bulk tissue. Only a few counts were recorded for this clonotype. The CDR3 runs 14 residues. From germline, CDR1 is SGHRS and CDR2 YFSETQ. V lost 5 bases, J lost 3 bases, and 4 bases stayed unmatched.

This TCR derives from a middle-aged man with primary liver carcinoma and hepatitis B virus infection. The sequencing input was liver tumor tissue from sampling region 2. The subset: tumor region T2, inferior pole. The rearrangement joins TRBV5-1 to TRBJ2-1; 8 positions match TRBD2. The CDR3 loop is CASSSSGGYNEQFF. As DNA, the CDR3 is TGCGCCAGCAGTTCCAGCGGGGGCTACAATGAGCAGTTCTTC. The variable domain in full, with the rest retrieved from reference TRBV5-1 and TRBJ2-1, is KAGVTQTPRYLIKTRGQQVTLSCSPISGHRSVSWYQQTPGQGLQFLFEYFSETQRNKGNFPGRFSGRQFSNSRSEMNVSTLELGDSALYLCASSSSGGYNEQFFGPGTRLTVL.